Below, 32 T cell receptor beta chains from the same sample are listed, as sequenced in a study of blood T cell repertoires in COVID-19. Profiled with immunoSEQ multiplex PCR; TCRdb holds only in-frame clones, not every one. The sample has fewer than 250,000 clones, roughly 86% seen once; the top ten hold around 7.3%. The sequenced sample consisted of peripheral blood. Source of these receptors: a woman in her fifties or sixties with active or convalescent COVID-19.

The V and J genes are TRBV18 and TRBJ1-5; possible D gene TRBD1, 5 bases. V was trimmed by 0 bases and J by 4 bases, leaving 7 bases between them. This CDR3 has 14 amino acids. Germline CDR1 KGHSH, CDR2 LQKENI. CDR3 region: CASSPPAGNQPQHF. DNA of the CDR3: TGTGCCAGCTCACCACCGGCAGGGAATCAGCCCCAGCATTTT.

This clone was seen more than once but under ten times. This chain links TRBV30 with TRBJ1-3; possible D gene TRBD1, 5 bases. The V and J ends lost 2 bases and 0 bases respectively, with 11 bases between them. The germline V gene has CDR1 GTSNPN and CDR2 SVGIG (reference sequence). The CDR3 extends over 15 amino acids. CDR3 protein: CAWSSDSYSGNTIYF. In nucleotides, the CDR3 is TGTGCCTGGAGTTCCGACAGCTACTCTGGAAACACCATATATTTT.

The CDR3 loop is CASSDPSASGELFF. Written as DNA, the CDR3 is TGTGCCAGCAGTGATCCTAGCGCGAGCGGGGAGCTGTTTTTT. This sequence joins TRBV6-4 and TRBJ2-2; D perhaps matches TRBD2 (6 bases). This CDR3 is built from 14 residues. V was clipped by 3 bases and J by 7 bases, with 12 bases between them. Looked up from germline, CDR1 is MRHNA and CDR2 is SNTAGT.

This rearrangement joins TRBV3-1 (or the pseudogene TRBV3-2) to TRBJ2-6; D not certain. V gave up 3 bases and J gave up 2 bases, with 11 bases separating them. Germline assignment: CDR1 LGHDT and CDR2 YNNKEL (reference sequence). The CDR3 loop spans 16 amino acids. The chain's CDR3 is CASSHIDRAGANVLTF. As DNA, the CDR3 is TGTGCCAGCAGCCACATTGACCGGGCTGGGGCCAACGTCCTGACTTTC.

The chain combines TRBV28 with TRBJ2-5; 8 bases are shared with TRBD2. Per germline, CDR1 MDHEN and CDR2 SYDVKM. There are 16 residues in the CDR3. The junction had 13 bases not matched to a gene; V was cut back by 6 bases and J by 4 bases. The CDR3 is CASRGGGAGAVETQYF. In DNA, the CDR3 is TGTGCCAGCAGGGGGGGAGGAGCGGGAGCCGTAGAGACCCAGTACTTC.

The genes are TRBV10-3 and TRBJ1-2; 10 nucleotides line up with TRBD1. Germline V gives CDR1 ENHRY, CDR2 SYGVKD. J gave up 2 bases and V 7 bases, and 7 bases lay outside the gene matches. The CDR3 length is 15 residues. CDR3 nucleotides: TGTGCCATCATTGATCCGGGACAGGGGAACTATGGCTACACCTTC. Translation: CAIIDPGQGNYGYTF.

The V call is TRBV2, the J call TRBJ1-1, with D unresolved. CDR1 is SNHLY, CDR2 FYNNEI, per germline. The CDR3 loop spans 13 amino acids. The V end lost 5 bases, the J end lost 4 bases, and 11 bases lay between the germline ends. The CDR3 sequence: CASSPQSVTEAFF. The CDR3 region has the DNA TGTGCCAGCAGTCCCCAGTCAGTCACTGAAGCTTTCTTT.

The J gene is TRBJ1-2, the V gene TRBV28; TRBD1 matches at 8 bases. CDR1 and CDR2 (germline): MDHEN, SYDVKM. Trimming cost V 6 bases and J 3 bases; bases outside gene matches: 12. This CDR3 spans 16 amino acids. Written as DNA, the CDR3 is TGTGCCAGCAGGGTAAATCCCGGGACAGGTCACTATGGCTACACCTTC. Protein: CASRVNPGTGHYGYTF.

The J gene is TRBJ1-1, the V gene TRBV5-1, with D unresolved. This CDR3 is built from 12 residues. The V gene lost 5 bases and the J gene lost 5 bases, with 10 bases spanning the gap. Per the germline V gene, CDR1 is SGHRS and CDR2 is YFSETQ. CDR3 bases: TGCGCCAGCAGTACGGGGAGGACTGAAGCTTTCTTT. It encodes CASSTGRTEAFF.

The chain couples TRBV3-1 (or the pseudogene TRBV3-2) to TRBJ1-5, with unresolved D. The CDR3 runs 13 residues. Germline CDR1 and CDR2: LGHDT and YNNKEL (reference sequence). Between the trimmed V and J ends, which lost 4 bases and 15 bases, there was a span of 19 bases. The CDR3 nucleotides are TGTGCCAGCAGCCGATCAGGATCATCAGCCCGGCATTTT. Its translation: CASSRSGSSARHF.

V usage is TRBV2 and J usage is TRBJ2-4; D gene ambiguous. The ends were cut back, 5 bases at V and 0 bases at J, with 11 bases in the middle. The CDR3 totals 15 residues. Per germline, CDR1 SNHLY and CDR2 FYNNEI. DNA of the CDR3: TGTGCCAGCAGTTTGACAAGTATAGCCAAAAACATTCAGTACTTC. Its translation: CASSLTSIAKNIQYF.

V is TRBV7-9 and J is TRBJ1-5; weak D call: TRBD1 (5 bases). CDR1 and CDR2 from the germline V gene are SEHNR and FQNEAQ (reference sequence). The CDR3 is 14 residues long. V lost 8 bases, J lost 3 bases, and 14 bases lay in between. The CDR3 region is CASQKTGDNQPQHF. The CDR3 DNA reads as TGTGCCAGCCAGAAAACGGGGGACAATCAGCCCCAGCATTTT. The variable domain in full, with the rest retrieved from reference TRBV7-9 and TRBJ1-5, is DTGVSQNPRHKITKRGQNVTFRCDPISEHNRLYWYRQTLGQGPEFLTYFQNEAQLEKSRLLSDRFSAERPKGSFSTLEIQRTEQGDSAMYLCASQKTGDNQPQHFGDGTRLSIL.

Here the CDR3 reads CASSPRGGSYNEQFF. DNA of the CDR3: TGTGCCAGCAGCCCCCGGGGGGGCTCCTACAATGAGCAGTTCTTC. The rearrangement links TRBV11-3 to TRBJ2-1; TRBD2 agrees at 8 bases. This CDR3 is built from 15 residues. CDR1 is SGHNT and CDR2 is YENEEA in the germline V gene. J lost 0 bases, V lost 5 bases, and 3 bases had no gene match.

As DNA, the CDR3 is TGTGCCAGCAGGGACTGGGGGACTAGCGGGAGGGTACGGGAGACCCAGTACTTC. Residues: CASRDWGTSGRVRETQYF. V and J are TRBV3-1 (or the pseudogene TRBV3-2) and TRBJ2-5; 16 bases map to TRBD2. With V trimmed by 6 bases and J by 5 bases, 12 bases remained unmatched. CDR3 size: 18 residues. CDR1 is LGHDT, CDR2 YNNKEL, per germline (reference sequence).

This clone was picked up a small number of times. CDR3 in DNA: TGTGCCAGCAGCCACTACGGGACACCGAACACTGAAGCTTTCTTT. This sequence encodes CASSHYGTPNTEAFF. V usage is TRBV3-1 (or the pseudogene TRBV3-2) and J usage is TRBJ1-1, with TRBD1 as a possible D gene (6 bases). CDR1 LGHDT and CDR2 YNNKEL come from the germline V gene (reference sequence). The CDR3 length is 15 residues. V lost 3 bases and J lost 1, with 12 bases in between.

As for this clone: Other DNA variants within this sample encode the same CDR3. The V and J genes are TRBV5-1 and TRBJ1-1; D perhaps matches TRBD1 (6 bases). With 0 bases removed from V and 3 bases from J, the gap between germline ends came to 9 bases. CDR1 is SGHRS, CDR2 YFSETQ, per germline. The CDR3 has 14 amino acids. DNA for the CDR3: TGCGCCAGCAGCTTGGCGGGGGGCGACACTGAAGCTTTCTTT. Its translation: CASSLAGGDTEAFF.

The gene calls are TRBV28 and TRBJ1-2; maybe TRBD1 (6 bases). The V end was cut by 4 bases, the J end by 4 bases, with 16 bases between. Per the germline V gene, CDR1 is MDHEN and CDR2 is SYDVKM. The CDR3 runs 15 residues. The chain's CDR3 is CASSSPAGEGYGYTF. The CDR3 bases are TGTGCCAGCAGTTCCCCAGCAGGGGAGGGCTATGGCTACACCTTC.

V and J are TRBV18 and TRBJ2-7; TRBD1 aligns across 8 bases. Germline V gives CDR1 KGHSH, CDR2 LQKENI. This CDR3 has 12 residues. V shed 8 bases and J 3 bases; nucleotides not matched to a gene: 3. CDR3 nucleotide sequence: TGTGCCAGCAGCGGACAGGGCTACGAGCAGTACGTC. This sequence encodes CASSGQGYEQYV.

The rearrangement uses TRBV28 and TRBJ2-5; tentative D call: TRBD2 (6 bases). The germline gives CDR1 MDHEN, CDR2 SYDVKM. This CDR3 has 12 residues. The ends were cut back, 6 bases at V and 9 bases at J, with 14 bases in the middle. The CDR3 sequence: CASRKSGQAQYF. CDR3 coding DNA: TGTGCCAGCAGGAAGAGCGGGCAGGCCCAGTACTTC. Using reference TRBV28 and TRBJ2-5 for the parts outside the CDR3, the full variable domain is DVKVTQSSRYLVKRTGEKVFLECVQDMDHENMFWYRQDPGLGLRLIYFSYDVKMKEKGDIPEGYSVSREKKERFSLILESASTNQTSMYLCASRKSGQAQYFGPGTRLLVL.

V is TRBV9 and J is TRBJ1-3; D gene uncertain. This CDR3 contains 15 residues. Germline V gene lookup returns CDR1 SGDLS and CDR2 YYNGEE. Trimming removed 6 bases from V and 0 bases from J, with 13 bases in between. The CDR3 here is CASTSSGSSGNTIYF. CDR3 nucleotides: TGTGCCAGCACCTCCTCCGGTAGCTCTGGAAACACCATATATTTT.

This chain joins TRBV19 and TRBJ2-7, with D perhaps matching TRBD2 (6 bases). V lost 5 bases to trimming and J lost 7 bases, with 15 bases between them. The germline gives CDR1 LNHDA, CDR2 SQIVND (reference sequence). The CDR3 consists of 13 residues. CDR3 coding DNA: TGTGCCAGTAGTGGCAGGCCCGGGGGTGAGCAGTACTTC. Protein: CASSGRPGGEQYF.

The V gene is TRBV19, the J gene TRBJ2-3, with D possibly being TRBD2 (6 bases). From germline, CDR1 is LNHDA and CDR2 SQIVND (reference sequence). The CDR3 runs to 15 residues. The V end was cut by 1 base, the J end by 1 base, with 9 bases between. The DNA for the CDR3 is TGTGCCAGTAGTATAGTCCCTAGCGGCACAGATACGCAGTATTTT. It is translated as CASSIVPSGTDTQYF.

The chain combines TRBV7-2 with TRBJ1-4; 7 bases agree with TRBD1. V dropped 4 bases and J dropped 12; count of bases not matched to a gene: 14. The CDR3 runs 15 residues. Germline-derived CDR1 and CDR2 are SGHTA and FQGNSA. The CDR3 DNA reads TGTGCCAGCAGCTCGACACCGGGACAGCTAAATGAACTGTTTTTT. It codes for CASSSTPGQLNELFF.

The chain couples TRBV5-5 to TRBJ1-1; the D gene is possibly TRBD1 (6 bases). The germline V gene encodes CDR1 SGHKS and CDR2 YYEKEE (reference sequence). CDR3 length: 14 residues. Trimming took off 4 bases at V and 4 bases at J, with 14 bases between the two ends. The CDR3 loop is CASSTSGVSTEAFF. DNA for the CDR3: TGTGCCAGCAGCACGTCAGGGGTGAGCACTGAAGCTTTCTTT.

V and J are TRBV15 and TRBJ1-1; tentatively, D is TRBD1 (5 bases). Germline loops: CDR1 LNHNV, CDR2 YYDKDF (reference sequence). Trimming shortened V by 0 bases and J by 3 bases, and 11 bases separated the two germline ends. The CDR3 spans 15 residues. The CDR3 bases are TGTGCCACCAGCAGAGATCAAGGGGCGGACACTGAAGCTTTCTTT. This encodes CATSRDQGADTEAFF.

This clone has just one count. The rearrangement links TRBV11-3 to TRBJ2-5, with D perhaps matching TRBD1 (5 bases). This CDR3 is 16 amino acids long. The germline gives CDR1 SGHNT, CDR2 YENEEA. Trimming left V 1 base short and J 1 base short, with 13 bases between. CDR3: CASSLGVTATQETQYF. The CDR3 DNA reads TGTGCCAGCAGCTTAGGAGTGACAGCGACCCAAGAGACCCAGTACTTC.

This rearrangement joins TRBV6-5 to TRBJ2-7; 11 bases are shared with TRBD2. CDR3 length equals 15 residues. Germline values: CDR1 MNHEY, CDR2 SVGAGI. J lost 4 bases, V lost 5 bases, and 7 bases had no gene match. The CDR3 coding sequence is TGTGCCAGCAGTCTAACTAGCGGGAGATCGTACGAGCAGTACTTC. It translates to CASSLTSGRSYEQYF.

The chain recombines TRBV5-1 with TRBJ2-5, with 10 nucleotides matching TRBD1. The CDR3 runs to 15 residues. V shed 5 bases, J shed 0 bases, and the junction held 4 bases outside the gene matches. Looked up from germline, CDR1 is SGHRS and CDR2 is YFSETQ. CDR3 nucleotide sequence: TGCGCCAGCAGTACGGGACAGGGGTACCAAGAGACCCAGTACTTC. It is translated as CASSTGQGYQETQYF.

The rearrangement joins TRBV29-1 to TRBJ1-1; D gene unclear. The CDR3 spans 13 residues. Germline lookup yields CDR1 SQVTM and CDR2 ANQGSEA. The V end lost 3 bases, the J end lost 1 base, and 9 bases lay between the germline ends. This CDR3 is CSVDAHKNTEAFF. The CDR3 nucleotides are TGCAGCGTTGACGCCCACAAGAACACTGAAGCTTTCTTT.

The chain carries TRBV19 and TRBJ1-5; 8 bases are a match to TRBD1. The germline V gene has CDR1 LNHDA and CDR2 SQIVND (reference sequence). The V and J ends lost 4 bases and 5 bases, in that order; junction bases with no gene match: 16. The CDR3 length is 18 residues. CDR3 sequence (DNA): TGTGCCAGTAGTACCACGGGTATGTGGACAGGGCCCCATCAGCCCCAGCATTTT. Its translation is CASSTTGMWTGPHQPQHF.

The chain carries TRBV7-9 and TRBJ2-5; TRBD2 matches 9 bases. This CDR3 contains 15 residues. The germline V gene has CDR1 SEHNR and CDR2 FQNEAQ (reference sequence). Trimming cost V 6 bases and J 1 base; bases outside gene matches: 6. This chain's CDR3 is CASSYVAGVQETQYF. In DNA form, the CDR3 reads TGTGCCAGCAGTTACGTAGCGGGAGTCCAAGAGACCCAGTACTTC. The full variable domain, in which reference TRBV7-9 and TRBJ2-5 provide the parts outside the CDR3, is DTGVSQNPRHKITKRGQNVTFRCDPISEHNRLYWYRQTLGQGPEFLTYFQNEAQLEKSRLLSDRFSAERPKGSFSTLEIQRTEQGDSAMYLCASSYVAGVQETQYFGPGTRLLVL.

The chain recombines TRBV3-1 (or the pseudogene TRBV3-2) with TRBJ2-3; 8 nucleotides match TRBD1. The CDR3 has 15 residues. Germline assignment: CDR1 LGHDT and CDR2 YNNKEL (reference sequence). Trimming cost V 6 bases and J 1 base; bases outside gene matches: 6. The DNA for the CDR3 is TGTGCCAGCAGTTTCTGGGGACAGGGCACAGATACGCAGTATTTT. Its protein is CASSFWGQGTDTQYF.